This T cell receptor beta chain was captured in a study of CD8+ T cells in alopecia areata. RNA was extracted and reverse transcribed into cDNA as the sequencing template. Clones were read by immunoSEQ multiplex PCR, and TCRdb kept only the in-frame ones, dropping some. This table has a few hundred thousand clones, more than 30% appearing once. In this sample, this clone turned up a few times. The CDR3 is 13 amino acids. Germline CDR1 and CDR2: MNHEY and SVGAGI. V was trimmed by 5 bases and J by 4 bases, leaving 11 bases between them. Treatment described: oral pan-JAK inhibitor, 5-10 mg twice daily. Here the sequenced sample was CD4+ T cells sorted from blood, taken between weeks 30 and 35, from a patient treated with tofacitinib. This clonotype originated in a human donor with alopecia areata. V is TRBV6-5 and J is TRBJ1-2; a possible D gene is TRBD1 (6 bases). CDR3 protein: CASSDRTSYGYTF. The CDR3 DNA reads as TGTGCCAGCAGTGACAGGACGTCCTATGGCTACACCTTC.